These 14 T cell receptor beta chains were sequenced from one sample in a study of graft-versus-host responses after intestinal transplantation. Clones were sequenced by immunoSEQ multiplex PCR, and TCRdb holds only the in-frame ones, with some missing. The sample records about 98,000 clones, about 82% being singletons. The source material was PBMCs, sampled 255 days after intestinal transplant. All receptors derive from a human patient who received an intestinal transplant, so some T cells may come from the graft donor.

The chain couples TRBV7-6 to TRBJ2-3; D is tentatively TRBD1 or TRBD2 (6 bases each). There are 14 residues in the CDR3. Per germline, CDR1 SGHVS and CDR2 FNYEAQ. Trimming cost V 4 bases and J 2 bases, with 10 bases left between them. In DNA, the CDR3 is TGTGCCAGCAGCTCCGGGGGCATCACAGATACGCAGTATTTT. It yields the protein CASSSGGITDTQYF.

The chain joins TRBV20-1 to TRBJ2-1; the D gene is possibly TRBD2 (7 bases). The CDR3 contains 11 residues. Germline lookup yields CDR1 DFQATT and CDR2 SNEGSKA (reference sequence). The V gene lost 8 bases and the J gene lost 5 bases, with 10 bases spanning the gap. CDR3 DNA sequence: TGCAGTCAAGGGGGGGACAATGAGCAGTTCTTC. Its protein is CSQGGDNEQFF.

The rearrangement uses TRBV5-6 and TRBJ1-4, with 7 positions matching TRBD1. The CDR3 runs 15 residues. In germline, CDR1 is SGHDT, CDR2 YYEEEE. V lost 0 bases to trimming and J lost 3 bases; unmatched junction nucleotides: 2. CDR3 sequence reads: CASSLDRGPNEKLFF. The DNA for the CDR3 is TGTGCCAGCAGCTTGGACAGGGGTCCTAATGAAAAACTGTTTTTT.

The sample holds one count of this clone. V and J are TRBV30 and TRBJ2-7; D is unresolved. The CDR3 has 11 amino acids. Germline V gene lookup returns CDR1 GTSNPN and CDR2 SVGIG (reference sequence). Between the trimmed V and J ends, which lost 0 bases and 6 bases, there was a span of 6 bases. The CDR3 DNA reads TGTGCCTGGAGTGTTCTTGGCGAGCAGTACTTC. This encodes CAWSVLGEQYF.

The rearrangement uses TRBV5-1 and TRBJ1-6, with TRBD1 matching over 8 bases. This CDR3 is 17 amino acids long. With 7 bases clipped from V and 3 bases from J, the junction kept 12 bases outside the gene matches. Germline V gives CDR1 SGHRS, CDR2 YFSETQ. The CDR3 bases are TGCGCCAGCCCACCGCGACCAGGGGGCCTCTATAATTCACCCCTCCACTTT. Translation: CASPPRPGGLYNSPLHF.

The V and J genes are TRBV5-1 and TRBJ1-6, with D unresolved. V lost 0 bases and J 6 bases, leaving 10 bases between the germline ends. CDR1 SGHRS and CDR2 YFSETQ come from the germline V gene. The CDR3 runs to 15 residues. The CDR3 DNA follows: TGCGCCAGCAGCTTGGATGTTGATACTAATTCACCCCTCCACTTT. Translated, it gives CASSLDVDTNSPLHF.

This chain joins TRBV5-1 and TRBJ2-5; no reliable D call. Trimming pared 3 bases from V and 0 bases from J, leaving 9 bases between. Germline CDR1 is SGHRS and CDR2 is YFSETQ. This CDR3 is 14 amino acids long. CDR3 protein: CASSSGVYQETQYF. The DNA of the CDR3 is TGCGCCAGCAGCTCTGGGGTGTACCAAGAGACCCAGTACTTC. The full variable domain, rest sourced from reference TRBV5-1 and TRBJ2-5, is KAGVTQTPRYLIKTRGQQVTLSCSPISGHRSVSWYQQTPGQGLQFLFEYFSETQRNKGNFPGRFSGRQFSNSRSEMNVSTLELGDSALYLCASSSGVYQETQYFGPGTRLLVL.

The chain uses TRBV28 and TRBJ1-4; D remains ambiguous. This CDR3 contains 13 residues. V shed 6 bases and J shed 0 bases, with 5 bases lying between them. Germline values: CDR1 MDHEN, CDR2 SYDVKM. The CDR3 coding sequence is TGTGCCAGCAGATCTGCAACTAATGAAAAACTGTTTTTT. Translation: CASRSATNEKLFF. The full variable domain, its missing parts supplied by reference TRBV28 and TRBJ1-4, is DVKVTQSSRYLVKRTGEKVFLECVQDMDHENMFWYRQDPGLGLRLIYFSYDVKMKEKGDIPEGYSVSREKKERFSLILESASTNQTSMYLCASRSATNEKLFFGSGTQLSVL.

This sequence joins TRBV28 and TRBJ1-6; the D is unclear. The germline V gene has CDR1 MDHEN and CDR2 SYDVKM. The CDR3 length is 17 residues. With 6 bases removed from V and 0 bases from J, the gap between germline ends came to 15 bases. CDR3 DNA: TGTGCCAGCAGCTTAACCCCGCCCGGCTCCTATAATTCACCCCTCCACTTT. The encoded protein is CASSLTPPGSYNSPLHF.

This rearrangement joins TRBV9 to TRBJ2-7; D is possibly TRBD1 (6 bases). V dropped 4 bases and J dropped 5 bases, with 19 bases sitting between them. This CDR3 has 15 amino acids. CDR1 is SGDLS and CDR2 is YYNGEE in the germline V gene. DNA for the CDR3: TGTGCCAGCAGCCCCCAGGACAGTTTCGGTAACGAGCAGTACTTC. It yields the protein CASSPQDSFGNEQYF.

A word on this clone: The same CDR3 can be traced to other DNA sequences in this sample. The V and J genes are TRBV5-1 and TRBJ2-3; maybe TRBD2 (5 bases). From germline, CDR1 is SGHRS and CDR2 YFSETQ. V lost 4 bases to trimming and J lost 2 bases, with 11 bases between them. The CDR3 is 14 residues long. The CDR3 reads CASSLDSPTDTQYF. The CDR3 coding sequence is TGCGCCAGCAGCCTGGACTCACCCACAGATACGCAGTATTTT.

This sequence joins TRBV5-8 and TRBJ1-5; D is perhaps TRBD1 (6 bases). V was clipped by 0 bases and J by 4 bases, with 11 bases between them. The CDR3 contains 15 residues. The germline V gene has CDR1 SGHTS and CDR2 YDEGEE. CDR3 region: CASSLVWTDNQPQHF. For the CDR3, the DNA is TGTGCCAGCAGCTTGGTTTGGACAGATAATCAGCCCCAGCATTTT.

The chain combines TRBV29-1 with TRBJ1-1; D unclear. Germline CDR1 is SQVTM and CDR2 is ANQGSEA. This CDR3 has 12 amino acids. Trimming pared 5 bases from V and 4 bases from J, leaving 11 bases between. The CDR3 DNA sequence: TGCAGCGTTCACGACAAGGCCACTGAAGCTTTCTTT. Protein product: CSVHDKATEAFF.

J is TRBJ2-7 and V is TRBV18; 8 nucleotides align to TRBD1. The length of the CDR3 is 16 residues. V lost 3 bases and J lost 3; bases outside the gene matches: 10. Germline V gene lookup returns CDR1 KGHSH and CDR2 LQKENI. CDR3 in DNA: TGTGCCAGCTCACCGGACAGGGTACCTAAGAACTACGAGCAGTACTTC. It codes for CASSPDRVPKNYEQYF.